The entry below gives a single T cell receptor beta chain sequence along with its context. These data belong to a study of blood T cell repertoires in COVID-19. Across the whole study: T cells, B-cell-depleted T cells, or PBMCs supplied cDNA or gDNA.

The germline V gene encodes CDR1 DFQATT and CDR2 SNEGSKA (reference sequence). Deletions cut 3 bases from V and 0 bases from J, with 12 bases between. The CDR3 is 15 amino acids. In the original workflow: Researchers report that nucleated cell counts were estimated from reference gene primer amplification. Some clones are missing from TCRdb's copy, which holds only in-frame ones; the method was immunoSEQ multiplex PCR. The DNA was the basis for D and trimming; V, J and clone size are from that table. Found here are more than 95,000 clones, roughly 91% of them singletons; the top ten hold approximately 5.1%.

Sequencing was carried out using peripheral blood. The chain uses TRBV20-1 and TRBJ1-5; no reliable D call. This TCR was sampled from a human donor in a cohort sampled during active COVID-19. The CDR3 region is CSASIGGYSNQPQHF. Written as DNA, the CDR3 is TGCAGTGCTAGTATCGGAGGGTATAGCAATCAGCCCCAGCATTTT.